Sequencing of this T cell receptor beta chain was carried out in a study of blood T cell repertoires in COVID-19. The assay was immunoSEQ multiplex PCR, and TCRdb's table has in-frame clones only and misses some. The sample lists around 180,000 clones; around 82% were seen once. CDR1 and CDR2 from the germline V gene are SNHLY and FYNNEI. The CDR3 totals 14 residues. V lost 10 bases, J lost 8 bases, and 10 bases stayed unmatched. The source material was peripheral blood. The sequence derives from a woman of 80 years or more with active or convalescent COVID-19. The rearrangement links TRBV2 to TRBJ1-4; 10 bases align to TRBD1. CDR3 loop: CAITPGQGQEKLFF. The CDR3 coding sequence is TGTGCCATCACTCCGGGACAGGGGCAGGAAAAACTGTTTTTT.